Below, 15 T cell receptor beta chains from the same sample are listed, as sequenced in a study of OX40 agonist ivuxolimab in advanced cancers. Method: immunoSEQ multiplex PCR; TCRdb's copy keeps in-frame clones and lacks some. The sample includes 79,000 or so clones, roughly nine tenths seen only once; the top ten take about 1.7%. The sample was CD4+ or CD8+ T cells sorted from blood, taken in a trial of the OX40 agonist ivuxolimab. The source is an adult with an advanced solid tumor such as melanoma, head and neck, liver or kidney cancer.

This chain links TRBV30 with TRBJ1-1; maybe TRBD1 (5 bases). Trimming took off 4 bases at V and 0 bases at J, with 9 bases between the two ends. The CDR3 sequence is 13 residues long. Germline values: CDR1 GTSNPN, CDR2 SVGIG (reference sequence). The CDR3 protein is CAWKRGMNTEAFF. In nucleotides, the CDR3 is TGTGCCTGGAAACGGGGCATGAACACTGAAGCTTTCTTT.

This clone was found once. This chain connects TRBV5-1 to TRBJ2-2, with 8 bases lining up with TRBD2. The CDR3 has 14 amino acids. The germline CDR1 and CDR2 sequences are SGHRS and YFSETQ. V gave up 2 bases and J gave up 6 bases; unmatched junction bases: 3. The DNA of the CDR3 is TGCGCCAGCAGCTTCGGGACTAGTCCCGGGGAGCTGTTTTTT. This encodes CASSFGTSPGELFF.

The gene calls are TRBV29-1 and TRBJ1-4; D remains ambiguous. This CDR3 contains 11 residues. Germline CDR1 SQVTM, CDR2 ANQGSEA. Trimming stripped 4 bases from V and 8 bases from J, with 8 bases between. CDR3 region: CSVVFQEKLFF. DNA of the CDR3: TGCAGCGTTGTTTTCCAAGAAAAACTGTTTTTT.

V is TRBV11-2 and J is TRBJ2-3; 9 positions agree with TRBD1. Unmatched junction bases numbered 4, after V lost 5 bases and J lost 1 base. The CDR3 is made up of 15 amino acids. The germline V gene has CDR1 SGHAT and CDR2 FQNNGV. The CDR3 nucleotides are TGTGCCAGCAGCGTACGGGACAGGGGCACAGATACGCAGTATTTT. It encodes CASSVRDRGTDTQYF.

This chain uses TRBV6-5 with TRBJ2-1, with D possibly called TRBD1 or TRBD2 (5 bases each). The CDR3 loop spans 13 amino acids. Per germline, CDR1 MNHEY and CDR2 SVGAGI. Between the trimmed V and J ends, which lost 11 bases and 2 bases, there was a span of 13 bases. This CDR3 is CACTRGAYNEQFF. The CDR3 DNA reads as TGTGCCTGCACCCGAGGGGCCTACAATGAGCAGTTCTTC.

The rearrangement uses TRBV5-5 and TRBJ2-7; TRBD1 agrees at 7 bases. Germline assignment: CDR1 SGHKS and CDR2 YYEKEE (reference sequence). The length of the CDR3 is 14 residues. After removal of 1 base from V and 1 base from J, the junction contained 2 bases not matched to a gene. The CDR3 sequence is CASSLTQGSYEQYF. In DNA, the CDR3 is TGTGCCAGCAGCTTGACACAGGGGTCCTACGAGCAGTACTTC.

J is TRBJ1-2 and V is TRBV28; D might be TRBD1 (5 bases). V lost 5 bases and J 4 bases, leaving 14 bases between the germline ends. From germline, CDR1 is MDHEN and CDR2 SYDVKM. The length of the CDR3 is 14 residues. CDR3 coding DNA: TGTGCCAGCAGTACCCCAGGGTTGGTCTATGGCTACACCTTC. Protein: CASSTPGLVYGYTF.

This chain uses TRBV6-1 with TRBJ1-5; no clear D gene. Trimming cost V 0 bases and J 0 bases, with 18 bases left between them. The CDR3 spans 19 residues. Germline V lookup: CDR1 MNHNS, CDR2 SASEGT. CDR3 nucleotides: TGTGCCAGCAGTGAAGCGGGAATTGGGAGGGTGATTAGCAATCAGCCCCAGCATTTT. Translating it yields CASSEAGIGRVISNQPQHF.

V is TRBV5-8 and J is TRBJ1-5, with unresolved D. The CDR3 contains 14 residues. Germline V gene sequence: CDR1 SGHTS, CDR2 YDEGEE. The V end lost 4 bases, the J end lost 0 bases, and 8 bases lay between the germline ends. CDR3 nucleotides: TGTGCCAGCAGCCCTTGGACTAGCAATCAGCCCCAGCATTTT. Protein sequence: CASSPWTSNQPQHF.

The V gene is TRBV30, the J gene TRBJ2-5; no firm D call. Germline CDR1 reads GTSNPN; CDR2 reads SVGIG (reference sequence). The length of the CDR3 is 12 residues. The V end was cut by 0 bases, the J end by 7 bases, with 9 bases between. DNA of the CDR3: TGTGCCTGGAGTGTACCGCCCGGGACCCAGTACTTC. Protein sequence: CAWSVPPGTQYF. The complete variable domain, with remaining parts taken from reference TRBV30 and TRBJ2-5, reads SQTIHQWPATLVQPVGSPLSLECTVEGTSNPNLYWYRQAAGRGLQLLFYSVGIGQISSEVPQNLSASRPQDRQFILSSKKLLLSDSGFYLCAWSVPPGTQYFGPGTRLLVL.

V gene TRBV5-4 combines with J gene TRBJ1-2; D remains ambiguous. Deletions cut 0 bases from V and 0 bases from J, with 6 bases between. This CDR3 is built from 14 residues. CDR1 is SGHNT and CDR2 is YYREEE in the germline V gene (reference sequence). CDR3 bases: TGTGCCAGCAGCTTGGACAGCTCTAACTATGGCTACACCTTC. Its protein product is CASSLDSSNYGYTF.

This chain uses TRBV2 with TRBJ2-6; either TRBD1 or TRBD2 may fit D (5 bases each). CDR1 and CDR2 (germline): SNHLY, FYNNEI. Trimming stripped 7 bases from V and 1 base from J, with 20 bases between. CDR3 size: 18 residues. The CDR3 loop reads CASKGGRDGESGANVLTF. CDR3 sequence (DNA): TGTGCCAGCAAAGGAGGCCGGGACGGGGAGTCTGGGGCCAACGTCCTGACTTTC. Combining the CDR3 with reference TRBV2 and TRBJ2-6 gives the whole variable domain EPEVTQTPSHQVTQMGQEVILRCVPISNHLYFYWYRQILGQKVEFLVSFYNNEISEKSEIFDDQFSVERPDGSNFTLKIRSTKLEDSAMYFCASKGGRDGESGANVLTFGAGSRLTVL.

This clone is medium-sized. The rearrangement uses TRBV30 and TRBJ1-5, with 8 bases fitting TRBD1. V gave up 2 bases and J gave up 10 bases; unmatched junction bases: 10. The CDR3 is 14 residues long. CDR1 GTSNPN and CDR2 SVGIG come from the germline V gene (reference sequence). DNA for the CDR3: TGTGCCTGGAGTCAGGGGGCCGTCAACAGCCCCCAGCATTTT. Amino acid sequence: CAWSQGAVNSPQHF.

This chain uses TRBV5-1 with TRBJ1-1, with 8 bases matching TRBD1. The CDR3 spans 15 residues. Germline trimming cut 5 bases from V and 0 bases from J; bases unmatched to any gene: 6. Germline values: CDR1 SGHRS, CDR2 YFSETQ. CDR3 nucleotides: TGCGCCAGCAGGCTGGACAGGGCCATGAACACTGAAGCTTTCTTT. Translating gives CASRLDRAMNTEAFF. The whole variable domain, remainder taken from reference TRBV5-1 and TRBJ1-1, is KAGVTQTPRYLIKTRGQQVTLSCSPISGHRSVSWYQQTPGQGLQFLFEYFSETQRNKGNFPGRFSGRQFSNSRSEMNVSTLELGDSALYLCASRLDRAMNTEAFFGQGTRLTVV.

This rearrangement joins TRBV4-1 to TRBJ2-1, with D unclear. Between the trimmed V and J ends, which lost 1 base and 3 bases, there was a span of 10 bases. Per germline, CDR1 MGHRA and CDR2 YSYEKL. This CDR3 region has 15 residues. CDR3 sequence reads: CASSQVMPIYNEQFF. The CDR3 DNA follows: TGCGCCAGCAGCCAAGTGATGCCGATCTACAATGAGCAGTTCTTC.